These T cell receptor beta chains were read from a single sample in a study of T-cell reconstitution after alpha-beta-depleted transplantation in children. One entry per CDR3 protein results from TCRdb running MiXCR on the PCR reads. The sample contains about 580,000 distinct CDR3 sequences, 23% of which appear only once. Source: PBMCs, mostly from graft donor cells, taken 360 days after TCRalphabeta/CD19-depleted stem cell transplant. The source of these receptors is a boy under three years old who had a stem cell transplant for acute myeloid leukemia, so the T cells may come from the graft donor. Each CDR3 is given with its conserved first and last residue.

CDR3 protein: CATSRDGQAQETQYF; J gene: TRBJ2-5; V gene: TRBV15
CDR3 protein: CSARYPGQGKKAFF; J gene: TRBJ1-1; V gene: TRBV20-1
CDR3 protein: CASSKGQSATNEKLFF; J gene: TRBJ1-4; V gene: TRBV28
CDR3 protein: CSPWDGNSPLHF; J gene: TRBJ1-6; V gene: TRBV20-1
CDR3 protein: CSAAPNVEKLFF; J gene: TRBJ1-4; V gene: TRBV20-1
CDR3 protein: CASSAKDREGNEQFF; J gene: TRBJ2-1; V gene: TRBV12-3/TRBV12-4
CDR3 protein: CATSDRTGSARGYTF; J gene: TRBJ1-2; V gene: TRBV24-1
CDR3 protein: CASSQDGGDSTYNSPLHF; J gene: TRBJ1-6; V gene: TRBV4-1
CDR3 protein: CASSEPIDRGYGYTF; J gene: TRBJ1-2; V gene: TRBV25-1
CDR3 protein: CASSFDGNTGELFF; J gene: TRBJ2-2; V gene: TRBV7-9
CDR3 protein: CASSYSVTRNRGTGNTEAFF; J gene: TRBJ1-1; V gene: TRBV6-2/TRBV6-3
CDR3 protein: CASSLNVFYEQYF; J gene: TRBJ2-7; V gene: TRBV27
CDR3 protein: CASSLVSYRQGTYNEQFF; J gene: TRBJ2-1; V gene: TRBV5-1
CDR3 protein: CASSLQGKVETQYF; J gene: TRBJ2-5; V gene: TRBV14
CDR3 protein: CAISGTGATEAFF; J gene: TRBJ1-1; V gene: TRBV10-3
CDR3 protein: CASSWAVVGYYNEQFF; J gene: TRBJ2-1; V gene: TRBV5-6
CDR3 protein: CATTPGPDRNTEAFF; J gene: TRBJ1-1; V gene: TRBV15
CDR3 protein: CALRAFYGYTF; J gene: TRBJ1-2; V gene: TRBV12-3/TRBV12-4
CDR3 protein: CASSPSRQNTGELFF; J gene: TRBJ2-2; V gene: TRBV4-2
CDR3 protein: CSAGGFLSWGAGNTIYF; J gene: TRBJ1-3; V gene: TRBV29-1
CDR3 protein: CASSYSTIRARGTEAFF; J gene: TRBJ1-1; V gene: TRBV6-5
CDR3 protein: CSAPTGDQPQHF; J gene: TRBJ1-5; V gene: TRBV20-1